This T cell receptor (beta chain) was recovered during a study of CD8 T cells in Susac syndrome (dated by TCRdb to the late 2010s). Study-wide context: Among the sequenced Susac syndrome patients, more than five had clinically active disease and eight or nine were in clinical remission. At blood withdrawal, Susac syndrome patients were either therapy-naive, taking corticosteroids (in some cases with IVIg as well), or taking IVIg alone. Whether CD8+ T cell activation and differentiation in Susac syndrome was antigen driven was tested using repertoire sequencing. CD8+ T cell repertoire clonality was compared between approximately 12 healthy donors, approximately 14 Susac syndrome patients and 15 multiple sclerosis patients.

RNA was extracted using the RNeasy kit, and roughly 0.5 to 1 microgram was reverse transcribed with random hexamers. TCR beta CDR3 regions were amplified with the immunoSEQ multiplex PCR assay covering 54 Vbeta and 13 Jbeta segments. To correct PCR amplification bias, a synthetic template baseline was used for both primer optimization and computational correction. Processing in the source paper ran as follows. Reads were annotated to V, D and J genes per IMGT and analyzed with immunoSEQ Analyzer, keeping only productive sequences. Clonality was calculated as one minus the Shannon entropy normalized by log2 of the number of productive unique sequences. Public and private clones were assessed among the 100 most prevalent clones of each patient and control. Clones were defined as Susac-specific when absent from the healthy and MS cohorts, from about a thousand published viral clones and from other ImmuneACCESS disease sequences. In TCRdb, the public reads were trimmed at Q25 with fastp and aligned with MiXCR, with productive beta chains retained. Rows matching on CDR3 protein sequence are summarized as one entry with the most common DNA and genes. TCRdb's processing, not the authors', yielded these V and J calls. For this sample the table gives about 100,000 distinct CDR3 sequences, of which 95% were detected only once. The ten largest clones represent 0.25% to 0.35% of the sample.

The CDR3 runs 11 residues from the cysteine to the phenylalanine. Only the CDR3 DNA is retained, 33 bases long and in frame from the first base. CDR1 and CDR2, looked up from the germline V gene, are SGHAT and FQNNGV. General findings and caveats noted by the study authors: Looking at Susac-specific public clones, the researchers identified 15 to 20 in the total CD8+ repertoire and roughly five in the CD8+ TEMRA repertoire. Clonal expansion was seen in Susac syndrome CD8+ repertoires, peaking in CD8+ TEMRA cells and being greater in clinically active patients than in remitting ones. The TCR sequencing and HLA analysis was acknowledged to have included a relatively small number of individuals.

This clonotype came up once. This clone's antigen is unknown. Sequence at one end of the junction differs from germline and may be a read error. Peripheral blood CD8+ and CD4+ T cells from healthy donors, Susac syndrome patients and multiple sclerosis patients were profiled by high-throughput TCR beta sequencing. Recently defined diagnostic criteria for definite or probable disease were met by the Susac syndrome patients. Bulk CD8+ and CD4+ T cells were purified by magnetic negative isolation, whereas CD8+ TEMRA cells were enriched by FACS. Blood was drawn into EDTA tubes, processed within 24 hours, and PBMCs were isolated by density gradient centrifugation. PBMCs destined for TCR sequencing were cryopreserved in liquid nitrogen and later thawed in a 37 °C water bath. A purity of at least 90% was achieved for sorted or isolated CD4+, CD8+ and CD8+ TEMRA cells.

The chain employs TRBV11-2 and TRBJ1-2; the D region possibly corresponds to TRBD1 (6 bases align). Sequencing input: CD8+ T cells from PBMCs. The sequence derives from a human donor with Susac syndrome. The nucleotide sequence is TGTGCCAGCAGCGTAGGGGGGGAAGCCCTTTTC. The resulting protein is CASSVGGEALF.